This passage covers 3 T cell receptor beta chains from one sample sequenced in a study of cytomegalovirus exposure and HLA in healthy donors. The primer mix had 60 Vbeta and 13 Jbeta primers. Here immunoSEQ multiplex PCR was the method, and the copy in TCRdb shows in-frame clones only, minus some. The data show about 130,000 clones, about 80% seen once. Source material: PBMCs. Receptor source: a young man in good health.

V and J are TRBV13 and TRBJ2-1, with 7 bases matching TRBD1. Per germline, CDR1 PRHDT and CDR2 FYEKMQ (reference sequence). The CDR3 loop spans 12 amino acids. J gave up 11 bases and V 5 bases, and 6 bases lay outside the gene matches. The CDR3 nucleotides are TGTGCCAGCAGCCAGGGGGAACATAAGCAGTTCTTC. It specifies CASSQGEHKQFF.

The V gene is TRBV19, the J gene TRBJ1-2; 7 bases line up with TRBD1. J was trimmed by 6 bases and V by 6 bases; bases with no gene match: 16. In germline, CDR1 is LNHDA, CDR2 SQIVND (reference sequence). The CDR3 spans 16 residues. In DNA, the CDR3 is TGTGCCAGTAGCGGGGGCCCTTACAGGGGAGCAGATGGCTACACCTTC. This encodes CASSGGPYRGADGYTF.

This rearrangement joins TRBV21-1 to TRBJ2-1; the table names TRBD1, a call not compared with the DNA. TRBV21-1 is described as a pseudogene. This CDR3 is built from 20 residues. The DNA for the CDR3 is TGTGCCAGCAGCAAAGCGTGGGGGCAGGCGGATCAAGGCTCCTACAATGAGCAGTTCTTC. The encoded protein is CASSKAWGQADQGSYNEQFF.